This record concerns one T cell receptor (beta chain) sequence. Its antigen remains unknown. The CDR3 runs 18 residues. Germline V gives CDR1 SGHRS, CDR2 YFSETQ. The V segment lost 3 bases and the J segment 10 bases; nucleotides outside the gene matches: 15. This sample is drawn from a study of T cells after yellow fever vaccination. Study observations and caveats: Reappearance after the booster was seen for most primary-vaccination clones, at roughly 96% CD4 and 70% to 90% CD8. A weaker secondary response peaked on day 5, the primary on day 15.

They built TCR cDNA with 5'RACE template switching, a step that put in a universal primer site and UMIs. In TCRdb, the 5' RACE reads were re-called with MiXCR into one record per CDR3 protein. This repertoire shows about 340,000 distinct CDR3 sequences, about 9.5% found once; its top ten account for 18%. The receptor's source is a man aged 18 to 29 who received the YFV17D yellow fever vaccine. The genes are TRBV5-1 and TRBJ1-6; TRBD1 aligns across 11 bases. This material consisted of PBMCs, taken on the day of the first yellow fever vaccination. The DNA for the CDR3 is TGCGCCAGCAGCTCGAAAGCGGGTGGGACAGGGGGTGAATCACCCCTCCACTTT. This gives the protein CASSSKAGGTGGESPLHF.